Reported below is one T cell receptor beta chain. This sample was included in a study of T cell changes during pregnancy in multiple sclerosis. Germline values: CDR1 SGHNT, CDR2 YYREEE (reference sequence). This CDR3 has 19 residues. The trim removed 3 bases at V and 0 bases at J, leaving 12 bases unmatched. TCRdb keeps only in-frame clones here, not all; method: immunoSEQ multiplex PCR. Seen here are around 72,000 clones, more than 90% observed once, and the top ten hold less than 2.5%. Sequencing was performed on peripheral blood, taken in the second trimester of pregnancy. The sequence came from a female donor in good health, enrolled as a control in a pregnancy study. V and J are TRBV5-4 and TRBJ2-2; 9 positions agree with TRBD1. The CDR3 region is CASSYRDRAYLANTGELFF. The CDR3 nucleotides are TGTGCCAGCAGCTACCGGGACAGGGCTTACCTCGCGAACACCGGGGAGCTGTTTTTT.